A single sample is the source of the 18 T cell receptor beta chains below, sequenced in a study of control samples from healthy donors and cancer patients (dated by TCRdb to between 2020 and 2021). Library generation was performed with the immunoSEQ multiplex PCR assay. TCRdb obtained this table from immuneACCESS and retained in-frame rearrangements with V and J assigned. These tables miss some clones; where compared with another copy, unresolved V genes account for less than half of the shortfall, and the remainder is unexplained. Within this sample are 57,000 or so clones, with 94% of them counted one time only. The ten largest clones take up almost 4% of the sample. Sequencing was done on a sample of blood. These receptors were obtained from a young man in good health.

CDR3 DNA sequence: TGTGCCAGCAGCTTGAACAGGGGTAAGGCTCAGCCCCAGCATTTT. It is translated as CASSLNRGKAQPQHF. The V gene is TRBV5-4, the J gene TRBJ1-5, with TRBD1 matching over 7 bases. Germline-derived CDR1 and CDR2 are SGHNT and YYREEE (reference sequence). This CDR3 is 15 amino acids long. J gave up 6 bases and V 1 base, and 7 bases lay outside the gene matches.

The V call is TRBV7-2, the J call TRBJ1-4, with no clear D. CDR1 SGHTA and CDR2 FQGNSA come from the germline V gene. Trimming removed 3 bases from V and 3 bases from J, with 8 bases in between. CDR3 length: 14 residues. CDR3 in DNA: TGTGCCAGCAGCTTCGGACGGCCTAATGAAAAACTGTTTTTT. Protein product: CASSFGRPNEKLFF.

The chain employs TRBV28 and TRBJ2-7; maybe TRBD2 (6 bases). There are 16 residues in the CDR3. Germline V CDR1 and CDR2: MDHEN, SYDVKM. Trimming cost V 2 bases and J 3 bases, with 17 bases left between them. CDR3 loop: CASSLIGGRSLYEQYF. The CDR3 region has the DNA TGTGCCAGCAGTTTAATAGGAGGGAGGTCCCTCTACGAGCAGTACTTC.

This clone was seen more than once but under ten times. This chain links TRBV7-2 with TRBJ1-5, with a weak D call TRBD1 (5 bases). The V end was cut by 2 bases, the J end by 2 bases, with 13 bases between. This CDR3 has 16 amino acids. In germline, CDR1 is SGHTA, CDR2 FQGNSA. CDR3 in amino acids: CASSLTAGGGNQPQHF. The CDR3 DNA follows: TGTGCCAGCAGCTTAACGGCCGGGGGTGGCAATCAGCCCCAGCATTTT. Full variable domain (rest looked up from reference TRBV7-2 and TRBJ1-5): GAGVSQSPSNKVTEKGKDVELRCDPISGHTALYWYRQSLGQGLEFLIYFQGNSAPDKSGLPSDRFSAERTGGSVSTLTIQRTQQEDSAVYLCASSLTAGGGNQPQHFGDGTRLSIL.

The V gene is TRBV7-3, the J gene TRBJ1-1; the match to TRBD1 covers 7 bases. Germline V gene sequence: CDR1 SGHTA, CDR2 FQGTGA. V was pared by 7 bases and J by 5 bases, with 13 bases of the junction left unmatched. The CDR3 totals 15 residues. CDR3 region: CASTEGGIGGTEAFF. CDR3 nucleotide sequence: TGTGCCAGCACGGAAGGGGGCATCGGAGGGACTGAAGCTTTCTTT.

This clone showed up just once. The rearrangement joins TRBV29-1 to TRBJ1-2; D not resolved. Between the trimmed V and J ends, which lost 7 bases and 8 bases, there was a span of 11 bases. This CDR3 is built from 10 residues. CDR1 and CDR2 from the germline V gene are SQVTM and ANQGSEA. For the CDR3, the DNA is TGCAGCGCCGAGGGAGGAGGCTACACCTTC. This codes for CSAEGGGYTF.

The chain carries TRBV3-1 (or the pseudogene TRBV3-2) and TRBJ2-2; tentatively, D is TRBD2 (6 bases). CDR1 and CDR2 from the germline V gene are LGHDT and YNNKEL (reference sequence). This CDR3 region has 18 residues. V lost 7 bases and J lost 2, with 23 bases in between. CDR3 sequence reads: CASTLLSYGTLNTGELFF. DNA for the CDR3: TGTGCCAGCACCCTACTTAGTTACGGGACTCTCAACACCGGGGAGCTGTTTTTT.

The chain recombines TRBV27 with TRBJ2-1; 9 bases line up with TRBD2. J was trimmed by 4 bases and V by 0 bases; bases with no gene match: 10. Germline V lookup: CDR1 MNHEY, CDR2 SMNVEV (reference sequence). This CDR3 has 18 amino acids. CDR3 in DNA: TGTGCCAGCAGTTTATCGTCTAGCGGGGACAGTAGGTACAATGAGCAGTTCTTC. The encoded protein is CASSLSSSGDSRYNEQFF.

This chain joins TRBV6-2 or TRBV6-3 and TRBJ2-7; 7 nucleotides align to TRBD2. CDR3 length equals 17 residues. Per germline, CDR1 MNHEY and CDR2 SVGEGT. With 0 bases clipped from V and 3 bases from J, the junction kept 11 bases outside the gene matches. In DNA form, the CDR3 reads TGTGCCAGCAGTTACTCGATTGGCGGGCTAGCGGACTACGAGCAGTACTTC. Its protein product is CASSYSIGGLADYEQYF.

V usage is TRBV10-3 and J usage is TRBJ2-3, with TRBD2 matching 7 bases. V trimming: 4 bases; J trimming: 2 bases; junction bases outside the gene matches: 15. The CDR3 totals 18 residues. Looked up from germline, CDR1 is ENHRY and CDR2 is SYGVKD. The CDR3 sequence is CAISGGGLATLSTDTQYF. The CDR3 coding sequence is TGTGCCATCAGTGGGGGGGGGTTAGCGACCCTCTCCACAGATACGCAGTATTTT.

This sequence joins TRBV18 and TRBJ2-7; D may be TRBD1 (6 bases). The CDR3 has 12 amino acids. V was shortened by 2 bases and J by 8 bases, with 10 bases between the two germline ends. Germline assignment: CDR1 KGHSH and CDR2 LQKENI. The CDR3 is CASSPLTGKQYF. The CDR3 coding sequence is TGTGCCAGCTCACCATTAACAGGGAAGCAGTACTTC.

The chain links TRBV29-1 to TRBJ2-7, with 9 bases matching TRBD2. The CDR3 loop spans 15 amino acids. The germline gives CDR1 SQVTM, CDR2 ANQGSEA. The V and J ends lost 6 bases and 0 bases, in that order; junction bases with no gene match: 9. The CDR3 region is CSVQTAAGGSYEQYF. CDR3 bases: TGCAGCGTCCAGACCGCAGCGGGGGGCTCCTACGAGCAGTACTTC.

J is TRBJ2-1 and V is TRBV4-2; D possibly corresponds to TRBD2 (5 bases). From germline, CDR1 is LGHNA and CDR2 YNFKEQ. V was shortened by 0 bases and J by 9 bases, with 15 bases between the two germline ends. The CDR3 has 15 residues. CDR3 nucleotides: TGTGCCAGCAGCCAAGATTTCACTAGAAGCTTTGAGCAGTTCTTC. It yields the protein CASSQDFTRSFEQFF.

The chain employs TRBV11-1 and TRBJ1-1, with D uncertain. Trimming removed 3 bases at V and 2 bases at J, with 10 bases between. The CDR3 is 14 amino acids. Germline CDR1 is SGHAT and CDR2 is FQDESV (reference sequence). The CDR3 loop reads CASSLGRANTEAFF. The CDR3 region has the DNA TGTGCCAGCAGCTTGGGGAGGGCCAACACTGAAGCTTTCTTT.

This clone has only a few counts. V and J are TRBV9 and TRBJ2-2; TRBD1 agrees at 12 bases. This CDR3 is 17 amino acids long. CDR1 is SGDLS, CDR2 YYNGEE, per germline. Germline trimming cut 2 bases from V and 7 bases from J; bases unmatched to any gene: 9. The CDR3 region has the DNA TGTGCCAGCAGCGTCTACTCGGGACAGGGGGCTGTCGGGGAGCTGTTTTTT. This sequence encodes CASSVYSGQGAVGELFF.

The chain carries TRBV30 and TRBJ1-6; weak D call: TRBD1 (6 bases). Germline V CDR1 and CDR2: GTSNPN, SVGIG (reference sequence). The CDR3 extends over 13 amino acids. Trimming removed 2 bases from V and 13 bases from J, with 15 bases in between. CDR3 nucleotide sequence: TGTGCCTGGAGTCCTACAGGGATAGGGCCCCTCCACTTT. This sequence encodes CAWSPTGIGPLHF.

This chain uses TRBV4-3 with TRBJ2-3, with D possibly being TRBD2 (5 bases). Germline loops: CDR1 LGHNA, CDR2 YSLEER. V was shortened by 0 bases and J by 5 bases, with 15 bases between the two germline ends. CDR3 length: 16 residues. CDR3 coding DNA: TGCGCCAGCAGCCAAGAAACTATCGGGGTTGGAGATACGCAGTATTTT. Protein product: CASSQETIGVGDTQYF.

The chain carries TRBV28 and TRBJ1-4, with 7 bases that match TRBD1. The CDR3 is 14 residues long. Germline V gives CDR1 MDHEN, CDR2 SYDVKM. V shed 4 bases, J shed 6 bases, and the junction held 5 bases outside the gene matches. The CDR3 sequence: CASSYDREDEKLFF. The CDR3 DNA sequence: TGTGCCAGCAGTTACGACAGGGAGGATGAAAAACTGTTTTTT. Full variable domain (outside the CDR3, taken from reference TRBV28 and TRBJ1-4): DVKVTQSSRYLVKRTGEKVFLECVQDMDHENMFWYRQDPGLGLRLIYFSYDVKMKEKGDIPEGYSVSREKKERFSLILESASTNQTSMYLCASSYDREDEKLFFGSGTQLSVL.